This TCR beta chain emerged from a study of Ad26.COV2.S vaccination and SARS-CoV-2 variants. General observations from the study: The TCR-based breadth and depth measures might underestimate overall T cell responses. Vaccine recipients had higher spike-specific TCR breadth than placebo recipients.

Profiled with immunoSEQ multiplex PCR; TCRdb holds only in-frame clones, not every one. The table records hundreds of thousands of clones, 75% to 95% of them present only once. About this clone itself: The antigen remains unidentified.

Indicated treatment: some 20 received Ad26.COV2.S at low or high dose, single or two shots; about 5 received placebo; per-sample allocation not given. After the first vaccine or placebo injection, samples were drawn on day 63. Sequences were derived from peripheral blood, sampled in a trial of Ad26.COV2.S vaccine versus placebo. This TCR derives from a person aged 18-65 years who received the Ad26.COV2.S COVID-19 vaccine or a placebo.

The DNA of the CDR3 is TGTGCCAGCAGTGAATTCCCGACATTTGGCGAGCAGTACTTC. Translating gives CASSEFPTFGEQYF. V gene TRBV25-1 combines with J gene TRBJ2-7; D is undetermined. Deletions cut 1 base from V and 6 bases from J, with 13 bases between. Germline V gene lookup returns CDR1 MGHDK and CDR2 SYGVNS. This CDR3 is built from 14 residues.